This T cell receptor beta chain stems from a study of cytomegalovirus exposure and HLA in healthy donors. With 60 Vbeta and 13 Jbeta primers, the PCR was carried out. Per the authors' pipeline: A later analysis tallied approximately 87 million unique TCR beta chains, 9 million to 12 million of them shared. Clones were sequenced by immunoSEQ multiplex PCR, and TCRdb holds only the in-frame ones, with some missing. Clonal size and the V and J genes are those of that table, whereas D and trimming came from the DNA. The sample contains approximately 130,000 clones, around 71% of which appear only once. V was clipped by 6 bases and J by 5 bases; unmatched bases: 3. The CDR3 sequence is 13 residues long. Germline assignment: CDR1 MNHEY and CDR2 SMNVEV (reference sequence). Details on this clone: The antigen remains unidentified.

Findings and caveats of the study: As a later analysis showed, a missense DCLRE1C variant was linked to trimming of TCR beta V- and J-genes.

Sequencing was carried out using PBMCs. The clonotype comes from a woman in her sixties in good health and CMV-seropositive. This chain links TRBV27 with TRBJ2-5, with 10 bases identical to TRBD2. The CDR3 nucleotides are TGTGCCAGCAGGGGACTAGCGAGGGAGACCCAGTACTTC. Amino acids: CASRGLARETQYF.